This T cell receptor beta chain was obtained from a study of identical twins' blood T cells (dated by TCRdb to 2012 to 2015). In the study overall: The roughly twelve libraries, six for the alpha chain and six for the beta chain, yielded roughly 50 million Illumina reads in total. The study compared TCR alpha and beta chain repertoires of three pairs of monozygous twins using next-generation sequencing to assess genetic influence on repertoire formation. The study at large found these results: Independent studies were stated to be required to validate the proposed role of the TCRalpha J segment in MHC recognition during thymic selection. The number of shared CDR3 clonotypes between two donors was mainly determined by the product of their cloneset sizes, and twins did not clearly deviate from this trend. Twin pairs were reported to be markedly more alike in V gene usage than unrelated donors were, even when looking at non-selected out-of-frame TCRbeta clonotypes. Among the most abundant TCRbeta clonotypes, every donor shared more CDR3 sequences with her own twin than with unrelated donors. Environmental influences could not be excluded as an explanation for twin similarity, since twins were reared together.

Library preparation employed 5' RACE. The sample was run on an Illumina Genome Analyzer IIx. To prepare the RNA-based TCR cDNA libraries, a previously described protocol was followed, with several modifications. To prevent cross-contamination, sample-specific barcodes were added to both ends of each TCR cDNA library during cDNA synthesis and amplification. In the authors' own workflow: Each library contained about 2.2 to 3.6 million CDR3-containing reads, and somewhere between about 100,000 and nearly 550,000 clonotypes were identified for each individual. Reads with improper barcode index combinations were discarded, after which clonesets were built for each library with the MiTCR software. MiTCR filtered or rescued low-quality reads and corrected PCR and sequencing errors when assembling CDR3 clonotypes. Artificial out-of-frame clonotypes were removed by being mapped to in-frame sequences, with one indel in the CDR3 allowed. To measure how similar V and J gene usage was between donors, Jensen-Shannon divergence was divided by mean entropy. TCRdb trimmed public reads at Q25 via fastp, called clones via MiXCR and kept in-frame beta chains. Rows merge per CDR3 protein into single entries with the most common DNA and genes. The V and J calls shown here were made by TCRdb, not taken from the authors' results. The sample records roughly 340,000 distinct CDR3 sequences, roughly 27% of which are singletons. The top ten hold about 6.1% of the sample.

The V and J ends are trimmed by 3 bases and 1 base, leaving 9 bases between them. The CDR3 sequence holds 14 residues, the cysteine and phenylalanine included. The only DNA kept is the CDR3, 42 bases in frame from the first base. Concerning this clonotype: The antigen it recognizes is unknown. Per-base quality was not reported, and no clone a single base away is much larger than it.

The donors were six healthy women who made up three monozygous twin pairs. Each of the three twin pairs had been raised together, and the twins in each pair were thought likely to have encountered the same infectious agents and vaccines. RNA was isolated from peripheral blood mononuclear cells and used to prepare TCR cDNA libraries. The V gene is TRBV12-3 or TRBV12-4 and the J gene is TRBJ1-1, with an unclear D gene assignment. This TCR was sampled from a woman between 18 and 49 years old in good health. The material sequenced was PBMCs. The DNA is as follows: TGTGCCAGCAGTTTCAGAGAAACGAACACTGAAGCTTTCTTT. It is translated as CASSFRETNTEAFF.